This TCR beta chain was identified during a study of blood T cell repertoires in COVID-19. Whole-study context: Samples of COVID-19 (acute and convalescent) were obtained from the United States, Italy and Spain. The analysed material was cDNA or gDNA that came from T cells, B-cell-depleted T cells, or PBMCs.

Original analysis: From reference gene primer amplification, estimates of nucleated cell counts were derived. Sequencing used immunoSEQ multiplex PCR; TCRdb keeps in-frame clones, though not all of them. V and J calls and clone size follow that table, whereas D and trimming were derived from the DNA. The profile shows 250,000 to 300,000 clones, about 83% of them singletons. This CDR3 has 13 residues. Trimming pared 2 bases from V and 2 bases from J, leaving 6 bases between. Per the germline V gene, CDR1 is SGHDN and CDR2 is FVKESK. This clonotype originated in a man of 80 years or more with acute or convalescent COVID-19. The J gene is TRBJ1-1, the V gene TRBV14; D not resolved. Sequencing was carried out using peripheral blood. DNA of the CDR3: TGTGCCAGCAGCCAAATGAGTAACACTGAAGCTTTCTTT. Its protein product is CASSQMSNTEAFF.